Listed here are 32 T cell receptor beta chains from one sample, sequenced in a study of blood T cells in healthy people across ages. Next came a second PCR, run for about 7 to 12 cycles, which used a sample-barcoded 5' primer along with a J-beta primer mix. TCRdb itself ran the 5' RACE reads through MiXCR, one entry per CDR3 protein. The repertoire holds around 2 million distinct CDR3 sequences, with around 42% as singletons. What was sequenced was blood. Receptors were obtained from a human donor in good health.

On this clonotype: The junction shows a germline mismatch at one end, possibly a read error. The V call is TRBV7-3, the J call TRBJ1-2; 8 bases are a match to TRBD1. Germline values: CDR1 SGHTA, CDR2 FQGTGA. This CDR3 spans 14 amino acids. CDR3 loop: CASSSAGTGAGYTF. DNA of the CDR3: TGCGCCAGCAGCTCAGCCGGGACAGGAGCTGGCTACACCTTC.

This clonotype was observed a few times. V is TRBV20-1 and J is TRBJ2-1, with 14 bases identical to TRBD2. CDR3 length equals 13 residues. J lost 6 bases, V lost 7 bases, and 2 bases had no gene match. Looked up from germline, CDR1 is DFQATT and CDR2 is SNEGSKA (reference sequence). The CDR3 reads CSGTSGGTNEQFF. CDR3 DNA sequence: TGCAGTGGGACTAGCGGGGGGACCAATGAGCAGTTCTTC.

V is TRBV5-6 and J is TRBJ2-1; 8 bases align to TRBD2. Germline CDR1 reads SGHDT; CDR2 reads YYEEEE. The CDR3 runs 15 residues. V lost 4 bases to trimming and J lost 9 bases; unmatched junction nucleotides: 12. The CDR3 sequence: CASSRVMAGGSEQFF. DNA of the CDR3: TGTGCCAGCAGCCGCGTAATGGCGGGGGGCAGTGAGCAGTTCTTC.

J is TRBJ2-2 and V is TRBV29-1; perhaps TRBD1 as D (7 bases). V dropped 5 bases and J dropped 4 bases, with 20 bases sitting between them. The germline gives CDR1 SQVTM, CDR2 ANQGSEA. This CDR3 contains 16 residues. CDR3 in DNA: TGCAGCGTTACGCGTTCAGGGGGGCGCGGCACCGGGGAGCTGTTTTTT. Translated, it gives CSVTRSGGRGTGELFF.

This chain links TRBV6-2 or TRBV6-3 with TRBJ1-4; TRBD1 is a possible D gene (5 bases). The CDR3 runs to 13 residues. V was cut by 7 bases and J by 7 bases, with 13 bases left in between. Per germline, CDR1 MNHEY and CDR2 SVGEGT. As DNA, the CDR3 is TGTGCCAGCAAGGCGGGGCCCGGTGAAAAACTGTTTTTT. It translates to CASKAGPGEKLFF.

The chain combines TRBV2 with TRBJ2-3; D may be TRBD2 (6 bases). Germline V gene data show CDR1 as SNHLY and CDR2 as FYNNEI. This CDR3 region has 15 residues. Trimming removed 0 bases at V and 5 bases at J, with 12 bases between. For the CDR3, the DNA is TGTGCCAGCAGTGAAGCCGGGGGTTCTTTAGATACGCAGTATTTT. This gives the protein CASSEAGGSLDTQYF. The variable domain in full, completed from reference TRBV2 and TRBJ2-3, reads EPEVTQTPSHQVTQMGQEVILRCVPISNHLYFYWYRQILGQKVEFLVSFYNNEISEKSEIFDDQFSVERPDGSNFTLKIRSTKLEDSAMYFCASSEAGGSLDTQYFGPGTRLTVL.

About this clonotype itself: One junction end disagrees with the germline gene, perhaps due to a read error. The rearrangement uses TRBV7-9 and TRBJ2-3; D gene uncertain. This CDR3 is built from 14 residues. In germline, CDR1 is SEHNR, CDR2 FQNEAQ (reference sequence). The DNA for the CDR3 is TGTGCCAGCAGCTTTGATGCCGGCACAGATGCGCAGTATTTT. Translation: CASSFDAGTDAQYF.

V gene TRBV7-2 combines with J gene TRBJ2-7; D not certain. This CDR3 is 15 amino acids long. V was pared by 5 bases and J by 1 base, with 15 bases between. Germline loops: CDR1 SGHTA, CDR2 FQGNSA. In DNA form, the CDR3 reads TGTGCCAGCAGCCCGTACGCGCTCGAATCCTACGAGCAGTACTTC. It yields the protein CASSPYALESYEQYF.

Comments on this clonotype: The junction departs from the called germline gene at one end, perhaps through a read error. The rearrangement links TRBV10-3 to TRBJ2-1; the D is unclear. The CDR3 is 9 residues long. Germline assignment: CDR1 ENHRY and CDR2 SYGVKD. As DNA, the CDR3 is TGTGCCCCTTACAATGAGCGGTTCTTC. Protein product: CAPYNERFF.

The chain has TRBV7-9 and TRBJ2-3; 7 nucleotides match TRBD2. Looked up from germline, CDR1 is SEHNR and CDR2 is FQNEAQ (reference sequence). The CDR3 sequence is 16 residues long. Losses at the gene ends were 5 bases for V and 2 bases for J; bases not matched to a gene: 10. The CDR3 region is CASSPPGRGSTDTQYF. In DNA, the CDR3 is TGTGCCAGCAGCCCCCCGGGGCGGGGGTCCACAGATACGCAGTATTTT. Based on the CDR3 plus reference TRBV7-9 and TRBJ2-3, the full variable domain is DTGVSQNPRHKITKRGQNVTFRCDPISEHNRLYWYRQTLGQGPEFLTYFQNEAQLEKSRLLSDRFSAERPKGSFSTLEIQRTEQGDSAMYLCASSPPGRGSTDTQYFGPGTRLTVL.

The chain carries TRBV10-3 and TRBJ2-1, with a weak D call TRBD2 (5 bases). The CDR3 has 13 amino acids. Germline V gives CDR1 ENHRY, CDR2 SYGVKD. Trimming cost V 0 bases and J 9 bases, with 9 bases left between them. This CDR3 reads CAISESNSAEQFF. CDR3 nucleotide sequence: TGTGCCATCAGTGAGTCGAATAGCGCTGAGCAGTTCTTC.

This sequence joins TRBV27 and TRBJ1-2; 9 nucleotides align to TRBD1. Germline values: CDR1 MNHEY, CDR2 SMNVEV (reference sequence). After removal of 5 bases from V and 2 bases from J, the junction contained 6 bases not matched to a gene. The CDR3 extends over 15 amino acids. The CDR3: CASSQTGTGNYGYTF. The CDR3, as DNA: TGTGCCAGCAGTCAAACCGGGACAGGGAACTATGGCTACACCTTC.

V gene TRBV28 combines with J gene TRBJ2-5; 9 nucleotides line up with TRBD2. V lost 5 bases, J lost 0 bases, and 4 bases stayed unmatched. The CDR3 runs to 15 residues. Germline V lookup: CDR1 MDHEN, CDR2 SYDVKM. CDR3 sequence (DNA): TGTGCCAGCAGTACGAGCGGGGGGTACCAAGAGACCCAGTACTTC. It encodes CASSTSGGYQETQYF. The full variable domain, completed using reference TRBV28 and TRBJ2-5, is DVKVTQSSRYLVKRTGEKVFLECVQDMDHENMFWYRQDPGLGLRLIYFSYDVKMKEKGDIPEGYSVSREKKERFSLILESASTNQTSMYLCASSTSGGYQETQYFGPGTRLLVL.

V gene TRBV14 combines with J gene TRBJ2-5; tentative D call: TRBD2 (6 bases). The CDR3 runs to 13 residues. V was shortened by 3 bases and J by 7 bases, with 12 bases between the two germline ends. Germline lookup yields CDR1 SGHDN and CDR2 FVKESK. CDR3 loop: CASSQRDGRTQYF. The DNA of the CDR3 is TGTGCCAGCAGCCAGCGGGATGGACGGACCCAGTACTTC.

For the CDR3, the DNA is TGTGCCAGCAGTTATCAAGACCATTACGAGCAGTACTTC. It codes for CASSYQDHYEQYF. This chain joins TRBV6-6 and TRBJ2-7; D call uncertain. The CDR3 extends over 13 amino acids. V lost 3 bases and J 4 bases, leaving 10 bases between the germline ends. The germline V gene encodes CDR1 MNHNY and CDR2 SVGAGI (reference sequence).

This clonotype was counted ten times or more. The chain couples TRBV6-4 to TRBJ2-3; 9 nucleotides match TRBD2. This CDR3 comprises 15 residues. The J segment lost 2 bases and the V segment lost 4 bases, leaving 4 bases of the junction unmatched. Germline CDR1 MRHNA, CDR2 SNTAGT. CDR3 region: CASSASGEPTDTQYF. The CDR3 bases are TGTGCCAGCAGTGCTAGCGGGGAACCCACAGATACGCAGTATTTT.

V gene TRBV29-1 combines with J gene TRBJ2-7; a weak D match, TRBD2 (6 bases). CDR1 and CDR2 (germline): SQVTM, ANQGSEA. V was pared by 4 bases and J by 2 bases, with 15 bases between. CDR3 length equals 14 residues. The CDR3 loop is CSVVGGDETYEQYF. The CDR3 nucleotides are TGCAGCGTTGTTGGCGGGGACGAGACCTACGAGCAGTACTTC.

There are a few counts of this clonotype. This chain joins TRBV4-3 and TRBJ2-3; 7 nucleotides agree with TRBD1. J gave up 2 bases and V 4 bases, and 9 bases lay outside the gene matches. The CDR3 has 16 residues. In germline, CDR1 is LGHNA, CDR2 YSLEER. The chain's CDR3 is CASSLSRDRYTDTQYF. CDR3 nucleotides: TGCGCCAGCAGCCTGAGCCGGGACAGATACACAGATACGCAGTATTTT.

A few counts support this clonotype. The rearrangement links TRBV29-1 to TRBJ2-3; no reliable D call. CDR1 and CDR2 from the germline V gene are SQVTM and ANQGSEA. Trimming took 4 bases from V and 2 from J, leaving 10 bases between them. CDR3 length: 13 amino acids. In DNA form, the CDR3 reads TGCAGCGTTGGTCCTATTCACACAGATACGCAGTATTTT. It codes for CSVGPIHTDTQYF.

As to this clonotype: One end of the junction is discordant with germline, which a read error may explain. The chain carries TRBV7-9 and TRBJ2-4, with 9 nucleotides matching TRBD1. Germline V gene data show CDR1 as SEHNR and CDR2 as FQNEAQ (reference sequence). The CDR3 sequence is 14 residues long. The CDR3 sequence is CASGLGGTGHLQYF. In DNA, the CDR3 is TGTGCCAGCGGCTTAGGCGGGACAGGGCACCTTCAGTACTTC.

In its sample, this clonotype was seen a few times. The chain employs TRBV6-1 and TRBJ1-4, with D maybe TRBD1 (5 bases). CDR3 size: 15 residues. V lost 2 bases, J lost 3 bases, and 10 bases lay in between. The germline V gene encodes CDR1 MNHNS and CDR2 SASEGT. The CDR3 region has the DNA TGTGCCAGCAGTGAACAGGGAGGGGCTAATGAAAAACTGTTTTTT. This gives the protein CASSEQGGANEKLFF.

This clonotype came up a few times. This chain uses TRBV10-3 with TRBJ1-2; D is possibly TRBD1 (5 bases). Germline values: CDR1 ENHRY, CDR2 SYGVKD. Trimming pared 4 bases from V and 7 bases from J, leaving 13 bases between. This CDR3 has 13 residues. CDR3 nucleotides: TGTGCCATCAGTGGGGGCGCAGCCGGTGGCTACACCTTC. It is translated as CAISGGAAGGYTF.

This rearrangement joins TRBV5-1 to TRBJ2-7; 9 bases fit TRBD1. With 1 base clipped from V and 4 bases from J, the junction kept 15 bases outside the gene matches. This CDR3 contains 18 residues. The germline CDR1 and CDR2 sequences are SGHRS and YFSETQ. The DNA of the CDR3 is TGCGCCAGCAGCTTGAGCCCGACAGGGGGGGAAGTTGGTTACGAGCAGTACTTC. This gives the protein CASSLSPTGGEVGYEQYF.

In this sample, this clonotype turned up many times. The chain carries TRBV5-1 and TRBJ2-5; 7 bases map to TRBD1. In germline, CDR1 is SGHRS, CDR2 YFSETQ. Germline trimming cut 5 bases from V and 4 bases from J; bases unmatched to any gene: 8. The CDR3 runs 14 residues. The CDR3 coding sequence is TGCGCCAGCAGTTCCGGACAGGTGGGAGAGACCCAGTACTTC. This gives the protein CASSSGQVGETQYF.

This clonotype was recorded at least ten times. The chain recombines TRBV6-2 or TRBV6-3 with TRBJ2-7, with 9 bases fitting TRBD2. Losses at the gene ends were 6 bases for V and 7 bases for J; bases not matched to a gene: 4. Germline assignment: CDR1 MNHEY and CDR2 SVGEGT. The CDR3 length is 12 residues. CDR3 sequence reads: CASSSGLAEQYF. CDR3 nucleotides: TGTGCCAGCAGCTCGGGACTAGCAGAGCAGTACTTC.

This clonotype has only a few counts. The CDR3 nucleotides are TGTGCCAGCAGCTTACGGGACACAGATGAAAAACTGTTTTTT. Its protein product is CASSLRDTDEKLFF. The rearrangement joins TRBV13 to TRBJ1-4, with D tentatively TRBD1 (6 bases). This CDR3 spans 14 amino acids. The V end lost 2 bases, the J end lost 6 bases, and 10 bases lay between the germline ends. Looked up from germline, CDR1 is PRHDT and CDR2 is FYEKMQ (reference sequence).

J is TRBJ1-6 and V is TRBV19; 8 bases are a match to TRBD1. This CDR3 contains 16 residues. CDR1 and CDR2 (germline): LNHDA, SQIVND (reference sequence). The V gene end was trimmed by 7 bases and the J gene end by 5 bases; junction bases not matched to a gene: 10. CDR3 loop: CASKTGAGGHNSPLHF. For the CDR3, the DNA is TGTGCCAGTAAAACGGGGGCAGGGGGCCATAATTCACCCCTCCACTTT.

The CDR3 loop reads CASTATGAYSNQPQHF. CDR3 in DNA: TGTGCCAGCACCGCGACAGGGGCCTATAGCAATCAGCCCCAGCATTTT. The chain employs TRBV6-6 and TRBJ1-5, with TRBD1 identical over 8 bases. The CDR3 is 16 amino acids. Looked up from germline, CDR1 is MNHNY and CDR2 is SVGAGI (reference sequence). V lost 7 bases, J lost 0 bases, and 8 bases stayed unmatched.

This chain joins TRBV4-3 and TRBJ2-7; D unresolved. CDR3 length: 15 residues. The germline V gene has CDR1 LGHNA and CDR2 YSLEER. V was cut by 0 bases and J by 0 bases, with 9 bases left in between. CDR3 DNA: TGCGCCAGCAGCCAAGAATGGAGTTTCTCCTACGAGCAGTACTTC. Protein: CASSQEWSFSYEQYF.

The CDR3 is CASSQGVGRRDNEQFF. The CDR3 DNA follows: TGTGCCAGCAGCCAAGGCGTAGGGAGGCGGGACAATGAGCAGTTCTTC. V and J are TRBV4-2 and TRBJ2-1; D might be TRBD2 (6 bases). Germline loops: CDR1 LGHNA, CDR2 YNFKEQ. The CDR3 loop spans 16 amino acids. Trimming took 1 base from V and 5 from J, leaving 15 bases between them.

V is TRBV6-2 or TRBV6-3 and J is TRBJ2-4, with D tentatively TRBD2 (5 bases). CDR3 length equals 15 residues. Germline V gene data show CDR1 as MNHEY and CDR2 as SVGEGT. V gave up 5 bases and J gave up 8 bases, with 19 bases separating them. CDR3 in DNA: TGTGCCAGCAGTCGAGATGAGGGAGAACTCGACATTCAGTACTTC. Protein product: CASSRDEGELDIQYF.

The chain couples TRBV5-1 to TRBJ2-7; unclear D gene. The J call may be incorrect, as the DNA end agrees better with TRBJ2-5. The germline gives CDR1 SGHRS, CDR2 YFSETQ. CDR3 size: 13 residues. In nucleotides, the CDR3 is TGCGCCAGCAGCTTGGCTCCTCCAGGGACCCAGTACTTC. Its translation: CASSLAPPGTQYF.